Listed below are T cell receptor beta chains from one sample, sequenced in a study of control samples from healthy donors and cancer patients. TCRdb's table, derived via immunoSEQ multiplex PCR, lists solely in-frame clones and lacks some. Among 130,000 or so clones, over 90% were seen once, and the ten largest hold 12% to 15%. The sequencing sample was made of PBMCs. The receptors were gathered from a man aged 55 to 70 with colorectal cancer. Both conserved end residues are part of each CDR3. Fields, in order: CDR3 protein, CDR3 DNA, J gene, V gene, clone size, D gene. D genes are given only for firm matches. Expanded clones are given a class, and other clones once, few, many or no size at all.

CASSLGSAYEQYF | TGTGCCAGCAGCTTAGGCAGTGCCTACGAGCAGTACTTC | TRBJ2-7 | TRBV7-8 | NA | NA
CASSLESLTVTNTEAFF | TGTGCCAGCAGCCTCGAATCCCTGACAGTTACGAACACTGAAGCTTTCTTT | TRBJ1-1 | TRBV7-8 | NA | NA
CASSLLAGGPPYF | TGTGCCAGCAGCTTACTAGCGGGGGGCCCCCCCTACTTC | TRBJ2-5 | TRBV5-6 | NA | TRBD2
CASSRGQGGRANYGYTF | TGTGCCAGCAGCCGGGGACAGGGGGGCCGGGCTAACTATGGCTACACCTTC | TRBJ1-2 | TRBV7-8 | NA | TRBD1
CASSPGTAEFLGEKLFF | TGCGCCAGCAGCCCCGGGACCGCTGAATTTTTAGGTGAAAAACTGTTTTTT | TRBJ1-4 | TRBV5-1 | NA | NA
CASSLNSMNTEAFF | TGTGCCAGCAGTTTGAACTCAATGAACACTGAAGCTTTCTTT | TRBJ1-1 | TRBV6-4 | NA | NA
CASSLMKKGRVNTEAFF | TGTGCCAGCAGTTTAATGAAGAAAGGGAGGGTGAACACTGAAGCTTTCTTT | TRBJ1-1 | TRBV28 | NA | NA
CASSPPRGGTGANVLTF | TGTGCCAGCAGCCCTCCAAGGGGGGGCACTGGGGCCAACGTCCTGACTTTC | TRBJ2-6 | TRBV3-1/TRBV3-2 | NA | NA
CASSLVTGYGYTF | TGCGCCAGCAGCTTAGTGACAGGCTATGGCTACACCTTC | TRBJ1-2 | TRBV5-1 | NA | NA
CASFLTGGNTIYF | TGTGCCAGCTTCTTGACAGGAGGAAACACCATATATTTT | TRBJ1-3 | TRBV6-6 | NA | NA
CASSGPRDVAYEQYF | TGTGCCAGCAGCGGTCCCCGGGACGTCGCCTACGAGCAGTACTTC | TRBJ2-7 | TRBV5-6 | once | NA
CASSIGGSEQYF | TGTGCCAGTAGTATAGGGGGGTCCGAGCAGTACTTC | TRBJ2-7 | TRBV19 | NA | NA
CASTRSSYEQYF | TGTGCCAGCACCAGGTCCTCCTACGAGCAGTACTTC | TRBJ2-7 | TRBV12-3/TRBV12-4 | NA | NA
CASSLGPGQGAYEQYF | TGTGCCAGCAGCTTGGGGCCGGGACAGGGGGCCTACGAGCAGTACTTC | TRBJ2-7 | TRBV5-5 | NA | TRBD1
CASSSGTSGHNEQFF | TGCGCCAGCAGCTCCGGGACTAGCGGCCACAATGAGCAGTTCTTC | TRBJ2-1 | TRBV4-1 | NA | TRBD2
CSARPGYTF | TGCAGTGCTAGGCCTGGCTACACCTTC | TRBJ1-2 | TRBV20-1 | NA | NA
CASSLRNPGQGYNEQFF | TGTGCCAGCAGCTTAAGGAATCCGGGACAGGGGTACAATGAGCAGTTCTTC | TRBJ2-1 | TRBV7-8 | NA | TRBD1
CASSLEGGQPQHF | TGCGCCAGCAGCTTGGAAGGGGGACAGCCCCAGCATTTT | TRBJ1-5 | TRBV5-1 | NA | NA
CASSQGGRTEAFF | TGTGCCAGCAGCCAAGGGGGGCGGACTGAAGCTTTCTTT | TRBJ1-1 | TRBV4-2 | NA | NA
CASSFRTYGYTF | TGTGCCAGCAGTTTCCGGACCTATGGCTACACCTTC | TRBJ1-2 | TRBV12-3/TRBV12-4 | NA | NA
CASSESANQNSPLHF | TGTGCCAGCAGTGAGTCCGCAAACCAAAATTCACCCCTCCACTTT | TRBJ1-6 | TRBV6-1 | NA | NA
CASTQGGCSGYTF | TGTGCCAGCACCCAAGGGGGGTGCTCTGGCTACACCTTC | TRBJ1-2 | TRBV21-1 | NA | NA
CATYKETQYF | TGTGCCACCTATAAAGAGACCCAGTACTTC | TRBJ2-5 | TRBV24-1 | NA | NA
CASSIEDRVGTEAFF | TGTGCCAGTAGTATAGAGGACAGGGTCGGCACTGAAGCTTTCTTT | TRBJ1-1 | TRBV19 | few | TRBD1
CASADKNIQYF | TGTGCCAGCGCCGACAAAAACATTCAGTACTTC | TRBJ2-4 | TRBV2 | NA | NA
CASSLSPAYGYTF | TGCGCCAGCAGCTTGAGTCCAGCCTATGGCTACACCTTC | TRBJ1-2 | TRBV5-1 | NA | NA
CASSGLALEQFF | TGTGCCAGCTCTGGACTAGCACTGGAGCAGTTCTTC | TRBJ2-1 | TRBV6-5 | NA | TRBD2